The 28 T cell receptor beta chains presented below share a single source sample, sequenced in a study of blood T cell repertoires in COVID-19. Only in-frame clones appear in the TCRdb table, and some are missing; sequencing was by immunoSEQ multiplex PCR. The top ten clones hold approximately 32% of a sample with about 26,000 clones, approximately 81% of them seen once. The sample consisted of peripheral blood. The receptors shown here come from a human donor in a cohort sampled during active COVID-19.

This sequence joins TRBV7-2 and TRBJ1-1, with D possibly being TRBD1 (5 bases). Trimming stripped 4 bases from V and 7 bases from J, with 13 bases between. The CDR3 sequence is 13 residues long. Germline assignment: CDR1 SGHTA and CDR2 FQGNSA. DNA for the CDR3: TGTGCCAGCAGCTATTTACAGGTTAATGAAGCTTTCTTT. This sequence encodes CASSYLQVNEAFF. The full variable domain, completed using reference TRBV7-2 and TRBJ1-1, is GAGVSQSPSNKVTEKGKDVELRCDPISGHTALYWYRQSLGQGLEFLIYFQGNSAPDKSGLPSDRFSAERTGGSVSTLTIQRTQQEDSAVYLCASSYLQVNEAFFGQGTRLTVV.

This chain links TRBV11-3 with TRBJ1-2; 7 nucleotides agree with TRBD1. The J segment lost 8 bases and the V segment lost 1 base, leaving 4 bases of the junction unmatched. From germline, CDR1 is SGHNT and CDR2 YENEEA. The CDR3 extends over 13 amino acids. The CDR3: CASSLATGKGYTF. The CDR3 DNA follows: TGTGCCAGCAGCTTAGCGACAGGGAAGGGCTACACCTTC.

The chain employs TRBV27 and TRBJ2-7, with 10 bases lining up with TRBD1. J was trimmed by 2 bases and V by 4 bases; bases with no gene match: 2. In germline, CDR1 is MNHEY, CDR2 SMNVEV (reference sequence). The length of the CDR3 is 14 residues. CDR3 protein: CASSSGQGAYEQYF. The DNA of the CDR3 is TGTGCCAGCAGTTCCGGACAGGGGGCCTACGAGCAGTACTTC.

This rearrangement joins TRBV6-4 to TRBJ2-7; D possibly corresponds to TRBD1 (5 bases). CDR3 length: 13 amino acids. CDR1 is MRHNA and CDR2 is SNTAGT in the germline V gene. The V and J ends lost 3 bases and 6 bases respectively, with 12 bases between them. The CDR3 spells CASSDYQGTEQYF. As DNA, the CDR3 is TGTGCCAGCAGTGATTACCAGGGAACCGAGCAGTACTTC.

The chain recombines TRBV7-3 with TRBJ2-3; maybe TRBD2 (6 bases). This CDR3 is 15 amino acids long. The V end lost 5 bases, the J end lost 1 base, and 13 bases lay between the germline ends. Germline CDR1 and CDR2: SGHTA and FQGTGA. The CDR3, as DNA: TGTGCCAGCAGCCCCTCAGGAGGGGGCACAGATACGCAGTATTTT. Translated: CASSPSGGGTDTQYF.

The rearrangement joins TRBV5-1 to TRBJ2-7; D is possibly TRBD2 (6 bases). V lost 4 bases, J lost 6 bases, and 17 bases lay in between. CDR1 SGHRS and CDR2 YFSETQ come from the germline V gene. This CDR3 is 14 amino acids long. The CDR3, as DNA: TGCGCCAGCAGCCCCGGCGCGGGAAGCCTCGAGCAGTACTTC. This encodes CASSPGAGSLEQYF.

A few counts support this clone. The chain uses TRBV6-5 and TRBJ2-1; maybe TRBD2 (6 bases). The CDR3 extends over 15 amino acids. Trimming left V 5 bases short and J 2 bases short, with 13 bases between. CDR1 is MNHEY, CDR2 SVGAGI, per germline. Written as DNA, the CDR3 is TGTGCCAGCAGTCACCTCTCTAGCGCCTACAATGAGCAGTTCTTC. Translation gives CASSHLSSAYNEQFF.

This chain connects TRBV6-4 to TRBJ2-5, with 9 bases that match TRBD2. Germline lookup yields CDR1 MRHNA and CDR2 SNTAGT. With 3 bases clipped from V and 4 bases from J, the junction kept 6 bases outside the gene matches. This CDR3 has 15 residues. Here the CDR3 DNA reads TGTGCCAGCAGTGAGACCGGGACTAGCCTAGAGACCCAGTACTTC. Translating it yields CASSETGTSLETQYF.

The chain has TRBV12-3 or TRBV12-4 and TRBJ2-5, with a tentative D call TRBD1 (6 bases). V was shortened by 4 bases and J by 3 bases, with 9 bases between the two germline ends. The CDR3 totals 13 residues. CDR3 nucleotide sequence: TGTGCCAGCAGTTCACAGGGAGAAGAGACCCAGTACTTC. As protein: CASSSQGEETQYF.

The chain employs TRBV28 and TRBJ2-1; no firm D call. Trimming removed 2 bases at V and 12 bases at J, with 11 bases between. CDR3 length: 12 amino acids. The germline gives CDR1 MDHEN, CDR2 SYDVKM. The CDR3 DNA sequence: TGTGCCAGCAGTTTAACCCCCAGTTCGCAGTTCTTC. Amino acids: CASSLTPSSQFF.

The DNA of the CDR3 is TGTGCCTGGAGGAAGGGGGCCCCGGGACACGAAGCTTTCTTT. Translating gives CAWRKGAPGHEAFF. The rearrangement joins TRBV30 to TRBJ1-1; 7 bases map to TRBD1. Germline CDR1 reads GTSNPN; CDR2 reads SVGIG (reference sequence). The CDR3 runs 14 residues. Trimming removed 3 bases from V and 8 bases from J; junction bases left unmatched: 12.

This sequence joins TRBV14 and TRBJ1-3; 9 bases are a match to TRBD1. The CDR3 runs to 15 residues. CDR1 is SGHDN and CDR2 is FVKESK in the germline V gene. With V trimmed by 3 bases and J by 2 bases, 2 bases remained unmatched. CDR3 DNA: TGTGCCAGCAGCCACTGGGACAGGGCTGGAAACACCATATATTTT. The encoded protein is CASSHWDRAGNTIYF.

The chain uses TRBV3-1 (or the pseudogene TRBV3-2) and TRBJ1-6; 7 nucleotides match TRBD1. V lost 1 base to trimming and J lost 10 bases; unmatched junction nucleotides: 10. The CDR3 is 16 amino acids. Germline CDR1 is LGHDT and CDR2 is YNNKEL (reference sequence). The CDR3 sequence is CASSQVTTGLYSPLHF. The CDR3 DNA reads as TGTGCCAGCAGCCAAGTAACGACAGGGCTATACTCACCCCTCCACTTT.

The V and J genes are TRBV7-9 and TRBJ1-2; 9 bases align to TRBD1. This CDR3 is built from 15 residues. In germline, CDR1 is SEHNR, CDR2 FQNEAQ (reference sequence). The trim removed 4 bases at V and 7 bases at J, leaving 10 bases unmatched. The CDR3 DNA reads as TGTGCCAGCAGCTCACAGGGGGCGCGGGGAAGTGGCTACACCTTC. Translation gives CASSSQGARGSGYTF.

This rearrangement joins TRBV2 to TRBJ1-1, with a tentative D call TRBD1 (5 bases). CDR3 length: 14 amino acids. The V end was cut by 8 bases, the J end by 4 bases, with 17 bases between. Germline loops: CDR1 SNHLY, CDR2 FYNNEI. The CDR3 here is CASWGGGGFTEAFF. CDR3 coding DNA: TGTGCCAGCTGGGGGGGTGGAGGGTTCACTGAAGCTTTCTTT. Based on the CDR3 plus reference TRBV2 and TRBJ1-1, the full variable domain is EPEVTQTPSHQVTQMGQEVILRCVPISNHLYFYWYRQILGQKVEFLVSFYNNEISEKSEIFDDQFSVERPDGSNFTLKIRSTKLEDSAMYFCASWGGGGFTEAFFGQGTRLTVV.

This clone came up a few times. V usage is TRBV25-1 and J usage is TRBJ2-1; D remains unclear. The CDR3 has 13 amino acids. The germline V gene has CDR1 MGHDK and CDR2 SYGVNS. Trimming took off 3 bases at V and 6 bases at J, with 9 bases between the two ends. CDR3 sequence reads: CASSDALSNEQFF. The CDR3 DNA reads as TGTGCCAGCAGTGACGCCCTGAGCAATGAGCAGTTCTTC.

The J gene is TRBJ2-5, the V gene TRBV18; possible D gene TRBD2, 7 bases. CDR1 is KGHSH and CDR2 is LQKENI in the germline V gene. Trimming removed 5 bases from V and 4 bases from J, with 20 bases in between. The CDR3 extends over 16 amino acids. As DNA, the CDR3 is TGTGCCAGCTCATCCCCGGCGGGGGCAAGGGGAGAGACCCAGTACTTC. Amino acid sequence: CASSSPAGARGETQYF.

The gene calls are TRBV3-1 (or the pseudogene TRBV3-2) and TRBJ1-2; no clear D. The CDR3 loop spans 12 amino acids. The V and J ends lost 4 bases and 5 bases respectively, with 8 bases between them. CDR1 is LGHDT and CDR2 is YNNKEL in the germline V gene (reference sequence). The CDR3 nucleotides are TGTGCCAGCAGCCTTGGAGGGTATGGCTACACCTTC. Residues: CASSLGGYGYTF.

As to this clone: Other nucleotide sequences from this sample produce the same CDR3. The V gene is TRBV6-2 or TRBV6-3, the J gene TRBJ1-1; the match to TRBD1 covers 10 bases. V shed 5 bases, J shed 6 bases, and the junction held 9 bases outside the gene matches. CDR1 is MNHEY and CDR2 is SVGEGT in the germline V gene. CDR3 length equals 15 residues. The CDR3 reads CASSPAGTGVPEAFF. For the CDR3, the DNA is TGTGCCAGCAGTCCCGCCGGGACAGGGGTCCCTGAAGCTTTCTTT.

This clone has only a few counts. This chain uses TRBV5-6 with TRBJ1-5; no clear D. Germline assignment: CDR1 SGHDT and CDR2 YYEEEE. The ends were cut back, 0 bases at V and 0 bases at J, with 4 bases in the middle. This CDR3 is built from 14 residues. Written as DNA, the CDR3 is TGTGCCAGCAGCTTGGCGGTTAGCAATCAGCCCCAGCATTTT. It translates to CASSLAVSNQPQHF.

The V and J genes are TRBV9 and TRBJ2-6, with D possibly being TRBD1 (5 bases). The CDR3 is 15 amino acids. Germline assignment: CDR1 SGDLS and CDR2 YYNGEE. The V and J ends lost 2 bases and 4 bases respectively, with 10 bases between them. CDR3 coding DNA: TGTGCCAGCAGCGTTTCAGGGTCCGGGGCCAACGTCCTGACTTTC. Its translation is CASSVSGSGANVLTF.

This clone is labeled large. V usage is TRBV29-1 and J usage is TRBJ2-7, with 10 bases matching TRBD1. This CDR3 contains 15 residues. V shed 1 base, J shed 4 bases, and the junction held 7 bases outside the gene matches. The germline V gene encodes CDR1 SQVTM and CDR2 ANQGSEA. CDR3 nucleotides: TGCAGCGTTGAAGTATCGGGACAGGGGAGGTACGAGCAGTACTTC. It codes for CSVEVSGQGRYEQYF.

Here the CDR3 reads CASSLEFLTGDGYTF. The CDR3 bases are TGTGCCAGCAGCTTAGAGTTTTTGACAGGGGATGGCTACACCTTC. The chain employs TRBV7-9 and TRBJ1-2, with 8 bases aligning to TRBD1. V gave up 1 base and J gave up 6 bases; unmatched junction bases: 7. CDR3 length: 15 amino acids. The germline V gene encodes CDR1 SEHNR and CDR2 FQNEAQ (reference sequence). The full variable domain, its missing parts supplied by reference TRBV7-9 and TRBJ1-2, is DTGVSQNPRHKITKRGQNVTFRCDPISEHNRLYWYRQTLGQGPEFLTYFQNEAQLEKSRLLSDRFSAERPKGSFSTLEIQRTEQGDSAMYLCASSLEFLTGDGYTFGSGTRLTVV.

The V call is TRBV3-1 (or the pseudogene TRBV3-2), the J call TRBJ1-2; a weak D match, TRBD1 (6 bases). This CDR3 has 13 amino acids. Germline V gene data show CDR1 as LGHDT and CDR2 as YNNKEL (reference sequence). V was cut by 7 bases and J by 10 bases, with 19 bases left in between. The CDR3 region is CASNPGGASAYTF. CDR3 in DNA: TGTGCCAGCAACCCCGGGGGGGCTTCTGCCTACACCTTC.

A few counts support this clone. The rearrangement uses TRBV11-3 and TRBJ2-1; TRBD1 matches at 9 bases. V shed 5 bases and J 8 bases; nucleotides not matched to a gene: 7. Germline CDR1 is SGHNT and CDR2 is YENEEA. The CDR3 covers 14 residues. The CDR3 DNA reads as TGTGCCAGCAGCCCGATACAGGGGGCAGATGAGCAGTTCTTC. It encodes CASSPIQGADEQFF. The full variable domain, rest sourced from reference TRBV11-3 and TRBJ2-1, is EAGVVQSPRYKIIEKKQPVAFWCNPISGHNTLYWYLQNLGQGPELLIRYENEEAVDDSQLPKDRFSAERLKGVDSTLKIQPAELGDSAVYLCASSPIQGADEQFFGPGTRLTVL.

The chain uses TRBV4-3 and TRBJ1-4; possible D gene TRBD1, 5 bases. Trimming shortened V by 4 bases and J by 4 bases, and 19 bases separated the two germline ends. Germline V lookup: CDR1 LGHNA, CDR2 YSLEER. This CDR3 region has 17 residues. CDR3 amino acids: CASSRLSKDNGNEKLFF. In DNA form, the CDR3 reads TGCGCCAGCAGCCGACTTTCGAAGGACAATGGTAATGAAAAACTGTTTTTT.

The CDR3, as DNA: TGTGCCAGCAGCCAAGATATGAGTCAGCCCCAGCATTTT. Its protein is CASSQDMSQPQHF. The chain is built from TRBV3-1 (or the pseudogene TRBV3-2) and TRBJ1-5, with D unresolved. Trimming took 0 bases from V and 6 from J, leaving 6 bases between them. The CDR3 spans 13 residues. CDR1 and CDR2 (germline): LGHDT, YNNKEL (reference sequence).

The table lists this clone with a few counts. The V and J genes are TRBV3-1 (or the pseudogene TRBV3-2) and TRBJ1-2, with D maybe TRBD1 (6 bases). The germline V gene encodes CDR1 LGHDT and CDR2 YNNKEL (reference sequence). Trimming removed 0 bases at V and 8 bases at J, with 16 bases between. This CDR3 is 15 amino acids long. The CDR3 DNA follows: TGTGCCAGCAGCCAAGACCGGGGGGGCCAGTACGGCTACACCTTC. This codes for CASSQDRGGQYGYTF.